These 12 T cell receptor beta chains came from one sample sequenced in a study of OX40 agonist ivuxolimab in advanced cancers. Libraries were built with the immunoSEQ multiplex PCR assay. TCRdb stores this immuneACCESS table with in-frame sequences only. Part of the clones is absent; in the studies checked, under half of the shortfall reflects unresolved V genes, and no reason is known for the rest. Present in this sample are roughly 56,000 clones, around four fifths of which were seen just once. The ten largest clones capture around 4% of the sample. This specimen was CD4+ or CD8+ T cells sorted from blood, taken in a trial of the OX40 agonist ivuxolimab. The receptor source for this set is an adult with an advanced solid tumor such as melanoma, head and neck, liver or kidney cancer.

The V call is TRBV6-7, the J call TRBJ1-5; D might be TRBD1 (6 bases). TRBV6-7 is given ORF status, its function remaining uncertain. This CDR3 comprises 15 residues. V lost 2 bases to trimming and J lost 0 bases, with 8 bases between them. The chain's CDR3 is CASSYNRDSNQPQHF. The CDR3 DNA is TGTGCCAGCAGTTACAACAGGGATAGCAATCAGCCCCAGCATTTT.

This clone was seen only a few times. The chain employs TRBV5-1 and TRBJ2-5; no firm D call. V gave up 0 bases and J gave up 3 bases, with 15 bases separating them. CDR1 is SGHRS and CDR2 is YFSETQ in the germline V gene. CDR3 length: 16 residues. CDR3 DNA sequence: TGCGCCAGCAGCTTGGGCCGTTTGGTAGCCAAAGAGACCCAGTACTTC. This codes for CASSLGRLVAKETQYF.

The V gene is TRBV25-1, the J gene TRBJ1-1, with D hard to call. The CDR3 has 12 amino acids. Trimming pared 6 bases from V and 4 bases from J, leaving 9 bases between. CDR1 is MGHDK, CDR2 SYGVNS, per germline. CDR3 loop: CASRGFSTEAFF. The CDR3 DNA reads TGTGCCAGCAGAGGCTTTTCCACTGAAGCTTTCTTT. Combining the CDR3 with reference TRBV25-1 and TRBJ1-1 gives the whole variable domain EADIYQTPRYLVIGTGKKITLECSQTMGHDKMYWYQQDPGMELHLIHYSYGVNSTEKGDLSSESTVSRIRTEHFPLTLESARPSHTSQYLCASRGFSTEAFFGQGTRLTVV.

This chain connects TRBV28 to TRBJ2-5; D tentatively fits TRBD1 or TRBD2 (6 bases each). Trimming removed 5 bases at V and 3 bases at J, with 19 bases between. The CDR3 sequence is 16 residues long. Germline values: CDR1 MDHEN, CDR2 SYDVKM. The CDR3 is CASSAAGTLSEETQYF. The CDR3 region has the DNA TGTGCCAGCAGTGCTGCGGGGACACTCAGCGAAGAGACCCAGTACTTC.

This sequence joins TRBV11-3 and TRBJ2-1; 12 bases match TRBD2. Looked up from germline, CDR1 is SGHNT and CDR2 is YENEEA. This CDR3 is built from 16 residues. V lost 5 bases, J lost 4 bases, and 6 bases stayed unmatched. The CDR3: CASSRTSGGFYNEQFF. The CDR3, as DNA: TGTGCCAGCAGCCGCACTAGCGGGGGGTTTTACAATGAGCAGTTCTTC.

Only a few counts were recorded for this clone. The chain is built from TRBV18 and TRBJ2-3; possibly TRBD1 or TRBD2 for D (7 bases each). The germline V gene encodes CDR1 KGHSH and CDR2 LQKENI. The CDR3 runs 16 residues. Trimming took off 3 bases at V and 1 base at J, with 14 bases between the two ends. The CDR3 region has the DNA TGTGCCAGCTCACCCCCAGGGGGGGCTGGCACAGATACGCAGTATTTT. Its protein is CASSPPGGAGTDTQYF.

The chain links TRBV11-2 to TRBJ1-6, with D hard to call. This CDR3 is 12 amino acids long. Germline V lookup: CDR1 SGHAT, CDR2 FQNNGV. Trimming took off 5 bases at V and 12 bases at J, with 11 bases between the two ends. Here the CDR3 reads CASSQVGQPLHF. CDR3 sequence (DNA): TGTGCCAGCAGCCAAGTGGGTCAACCCCTCCACTTT.

This clone turned up a few times. The chain combines TRBV2 with TRBJ1-6; D remains unclear. The CDR3 totals 15 residues. The ends were cut back, 6 bases at V and 0 bases at J, with 9 bases in the middle. Germline V gene sequence: CDR1 SNHLY, CDR2 FYNNEI. DNA for the CDR3: TGTGCCAGCAGGCGGGCGAGCTCCTATAATTCACCCCTCCACTTT. Amino acid sequence: CASRRASSYNSPLHF.

This clone was observed a single time. The V call is TRBV5-1, the J call TRBJ2-7; D is perhaps TRBD1 (6 bases). Germline CDR1 reads SGHRS; CDR2 reads YFSETQ. V dropped 4 bases and J dropped 2 bases, with 13 bases sitting between them. The CDR3 consists of 14 residues. The CDR3 spells CASSLQGVAYEQYF. CDR3 sequence (DNA): TGCGCCAGCAGCCTACAGGGAGTCGCCTACGAGCAGTACTTC. The variable domain in full, completed from reference TRBV5-1 and TRBJ2-7, reads KAGVTQTPRYLIKTRGQQVTLSCSPISGHRSVSWYQQTPGQGLQFLFEYFSETQRNKGNFPGRFSGRQFSNSRSEMNVSTLELGDSALYLCASSLQGVAYEQYFGPGTRLTVT.

The chain links TRBV30 to TRBJ2-3, with 7 positions matching TRBD1. The CDR3 runs 14 residues. The V gene's germline CDR1 is GTSNPN and CDR2 SVGIG (reference sequence). J lost 0 bases, V lost 4 bases, and 4 bases had no gene match. CDR3 coding DNA: TGTGCCTGGAATTACAGGGGTAGCACAGATACGCAGTATTTT. It is translated as CAWNYRGSTDTQYF. The variable domain in full, with the rest retrieved from reference TRBV30 and TRBJ2-3, is SQTIHQWPATLVQPVGSPLSLECTVEGTSNPNLYWYRQAAGRGLQLLFYSVGIGQISSEVPQNLSASRPQDRQFILSSKKLLLSDSGFYLCAWNYRGSTDTQYFGPGTRLTVL.

The J gene is TRBJ2-6, the V gene TRBV5-1; maybe TRBD1 (5 bases). The CDR3 has 15 amino acids. V lost 0 bases to trimming and J lost 3 bases, with 7 bases between them. In germline, CDR1 is SGHRS, CDR2 YFSETQ. The CDR3 sequence is CASSLARVGANVLTF. The CDR3 region has the DNA TGCGCCAGCAGCTTGGCCAGGGTTGGGGCCAACGTCCTGACTTTC.

The chain has TRBV19 and TRBJ2-5; D may be TRBD1 or TRBD2 (5 bases each). This CDR3 has 14 amino acids. Germline CDR1 is LNHDA and CDR2 is SQIVND (reference sequence). The germline V and J ends were trimmed by 5 bases and 1 base, with 11 bases remaining between them. CDR3 nucleotide sequence: TGTGCCAGTAGTCCCCCGGGGCCCCAAGAGACCCAGTACTTC. Its translation: CASSPPGPQETQYF.